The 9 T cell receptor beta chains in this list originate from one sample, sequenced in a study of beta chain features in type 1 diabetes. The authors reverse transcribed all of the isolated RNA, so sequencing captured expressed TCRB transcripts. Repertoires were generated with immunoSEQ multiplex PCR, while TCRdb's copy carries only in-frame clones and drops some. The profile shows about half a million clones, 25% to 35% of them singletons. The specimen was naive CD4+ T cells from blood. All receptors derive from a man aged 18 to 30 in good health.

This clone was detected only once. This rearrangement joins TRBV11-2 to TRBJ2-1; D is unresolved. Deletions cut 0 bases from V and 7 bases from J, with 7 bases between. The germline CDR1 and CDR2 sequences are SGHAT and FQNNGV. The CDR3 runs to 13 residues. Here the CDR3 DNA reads TGTGCCAGCAGCTTAGACCTCACGAATGAGCAGTTCTTC. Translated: CASSLDLTNEQFF.

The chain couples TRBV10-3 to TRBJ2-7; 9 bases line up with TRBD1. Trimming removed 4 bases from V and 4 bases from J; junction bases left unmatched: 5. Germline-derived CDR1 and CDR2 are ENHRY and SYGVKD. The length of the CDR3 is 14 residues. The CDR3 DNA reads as TGTGCCATCAGTGTACTGGGACAGGGATACGAGCAGTACTTC. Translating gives CAISVLGQGYEQYF.

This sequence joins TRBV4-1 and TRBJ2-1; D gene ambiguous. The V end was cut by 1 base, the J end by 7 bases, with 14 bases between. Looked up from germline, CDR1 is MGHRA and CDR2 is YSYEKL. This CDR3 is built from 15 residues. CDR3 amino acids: CASSQGLALVNEQFF. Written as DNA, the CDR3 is TGCGCCAGCAGCCAAGGGCTCGCCCTTGTGAATGAGCAGTTCTTC.

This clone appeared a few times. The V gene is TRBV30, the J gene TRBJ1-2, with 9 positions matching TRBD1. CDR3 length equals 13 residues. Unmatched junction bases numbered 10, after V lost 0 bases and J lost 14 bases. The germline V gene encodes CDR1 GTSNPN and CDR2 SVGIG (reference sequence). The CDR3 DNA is TGTGCCTGGAGTGTGATCGGGACAGGGCCTAAAACCTTC. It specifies CAWSVIGTGPKTF. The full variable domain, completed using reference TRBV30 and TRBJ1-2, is SQTIHQWPATLVQPVGSPLSLECTVEGTSNPNLYWYRQAAGRGLQLLFYSVGIGQISSEVPQNLSASRPQDRQFILSSKKLLLSDSGFYLCAWSVIGTGPKTFGSGTRLTVV.

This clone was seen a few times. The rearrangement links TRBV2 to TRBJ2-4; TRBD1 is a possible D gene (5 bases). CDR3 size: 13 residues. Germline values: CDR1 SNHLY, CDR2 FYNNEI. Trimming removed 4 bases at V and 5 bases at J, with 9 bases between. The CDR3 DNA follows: TGTGCCAGCAGTGCCGACAGACAAAACATTCAGTACTTC. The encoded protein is CASSADRQNIQYF.

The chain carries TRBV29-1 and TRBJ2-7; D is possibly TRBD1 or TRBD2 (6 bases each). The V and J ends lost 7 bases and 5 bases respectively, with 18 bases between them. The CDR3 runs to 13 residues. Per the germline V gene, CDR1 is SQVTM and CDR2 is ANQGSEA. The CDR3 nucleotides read TGCAGCGCCCGGGACGGGGGCGGAGACGAGCAGTACTTC. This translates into CSARDGGGDEQYF.

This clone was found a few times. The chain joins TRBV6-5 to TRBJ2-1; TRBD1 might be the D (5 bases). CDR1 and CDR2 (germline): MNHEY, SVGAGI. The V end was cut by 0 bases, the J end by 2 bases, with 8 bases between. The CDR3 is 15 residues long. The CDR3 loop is CASSYSRETYNEQFF. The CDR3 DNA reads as TGTGCCAGCAGTTACTCCAGGGAAACCTACAATGAGCAGTTCTTC.

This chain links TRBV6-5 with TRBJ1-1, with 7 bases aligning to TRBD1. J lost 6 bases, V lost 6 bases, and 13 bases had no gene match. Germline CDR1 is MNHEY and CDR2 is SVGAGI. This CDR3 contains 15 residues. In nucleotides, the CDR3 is TGTGCCAGCAGCCAAAGCGGCCAGGGGGTCGCTGAAGCTTTCTTT. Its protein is CASSQSGQGVAEAFF.

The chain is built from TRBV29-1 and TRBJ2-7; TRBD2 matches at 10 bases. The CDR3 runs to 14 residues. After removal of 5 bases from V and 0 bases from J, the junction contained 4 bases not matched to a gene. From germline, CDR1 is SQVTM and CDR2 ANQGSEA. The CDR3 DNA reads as TGCAGCGTTCCTAGCGGGAGTGCCTCCTACGAGCAGTACTTC. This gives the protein CSVPSGSASYEQYF.